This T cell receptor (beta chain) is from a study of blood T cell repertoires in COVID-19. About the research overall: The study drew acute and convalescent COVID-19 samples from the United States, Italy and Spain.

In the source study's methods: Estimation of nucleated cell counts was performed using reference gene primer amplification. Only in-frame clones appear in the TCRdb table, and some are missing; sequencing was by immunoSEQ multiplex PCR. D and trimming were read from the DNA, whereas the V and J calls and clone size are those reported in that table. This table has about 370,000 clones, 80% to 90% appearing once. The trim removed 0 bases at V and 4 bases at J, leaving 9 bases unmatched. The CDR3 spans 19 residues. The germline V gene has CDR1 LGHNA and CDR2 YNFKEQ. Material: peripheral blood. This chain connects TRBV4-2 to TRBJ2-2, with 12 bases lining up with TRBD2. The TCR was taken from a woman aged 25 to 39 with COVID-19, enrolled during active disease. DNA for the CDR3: TGTGCCAGCAGCCAAGAGAGGGGGCTAGCGGGGGGGACCACCGGGGAGCTGTTTTTT. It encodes CASSQERGLAGGTTGELFF.